The next 12 T cell receptor beta chains were all read from a single sample in a study of blood T cell repertoires in COVID-19. Sequencing used immunoSEQ multiplex PCR; TCRdb keeps in-frame clones, though not all of them. The sample includes approximately 51,000 clones, roughly 84% seen only once; the top ten take 6% to 7%. Material: peripheral blood. The source is a man aged 50 to 59 with active COVID-19.

With respect to this clone: The same CDR3 can be traced to other DNA sequences in this sample. The chain has TRBV30 and TRBJ1-1; D is unclear. This CDR3 has 11 amino acids. V dropped 2 bases and J dropped 8 bases, with 9 bases sitting between them. CDR1 and CDR2 from the germline V gene are GTSNPN and SVGIG (reference sequence). The CDR3 DNA sequence: TGTGCCTGGAGTCCCACTCGGGAAGCTTTCTTT. This translates into CAWSPTREAFF.

The chain has TRBV6-5 and TRBJ2-7; 7 positions agree with TRBD1. With V trimmed by 4 bases and J by 3 bases, 9 bases remained unmatched. CDR3 length equals 15 residues. The V gene's germline CDR1 is MNHEY and CDR2 SVGAGI. The CDR3 coding sequence is TGTGCCAGCAGTTCCCGGGGTCAGGGGGACTACGAGCAGTACTTC. As protein: CASSSRGQGDYEQYF.

The chain uses TRBV7-9 and TRBJ2-3, with 11 bases aligning to TRBD2. J was trimmed by 1 base and V by 2 bases; bases with no gene match: 5. There are 17 residues in the CDR3. Germline V CDR1 and CDR2: SEHNR, FQNEAQ (reference sequence). The DNA of the CDR3 is TGTGCCAGCAGCTTATTAGCGGGGGGGCTTGGCACAGATACGCAGTATTTT. Amino acids: CASSLLAGGLGTDTQYF.

V gene TRBV4-3 combines with J gene TRBJ1-1; D not certain. Germline CDR1 and CDR2: LGHNA and YSLEER. The CDR3 length is 12 residues. V was clipped by 0 bases and J by 10 bases, with 9 bases between them. CDR3: CASSQDRGVAFF. CDR3 in DNA: TGCGCCAGCAGCCAAGATCGGGGTGTAGCTTTCTTT.

The chain is built from TRBV9 and TRBJ2-5, with a tentative D call TRBD2 (5 bases). V shed 4 bases and J shed 4 bases, with 17 bases lying between them. Germline CDR1 is SGDLS and CDR2 is YYNGEE. The length of the CDR3 is 15 residues. Written as DNA, the CDR3 is TGTGCCAGCAGCCCCCGACACGGGGAAGGAGAGACCCAGTACTTC. This gives the protein CASSPRHGEGETQYF.

This chain links TRBV4-1 with TRBJ2-6; unclear D gene. Germline V gene data show CDR1 as MGHRA and CDR2 as YSYEKL. Trimming took 6 bases from V and 0 from J, leaving 6 bases between them. The CDR3 length is 14 residues. This CDR3 is CASSRLSGANVLTF. CDR3 nucleotides: TGCGCCAGCAGTCGACTCTCTGGGGCCAACGTCCTGACTTTC.

The chain carries TRBV6-5 and TRBJ1-3; D is ambiguous. Germline CDR1 reads MNHEY; CDR2 reads SVGAGI. V was trimmed by 2 bases and J by 4 bases, leaving 9 bases between them. This CDR3 contains 14 residues. The CDR3 DNA reads as TGTGCCAGCAGTTACCGAGGTGTGGGAAACACCATATATTTT. This sequence encodes CASSYRGVGNTIYF.

The V gene is TRBV11-2, the J gene TRBJ1-1, with a possible D match to TRBD1 (5 bases). Trimming removed 5 bases at V and 3 bases at J, with 16 bases between. The CDR3 loop spans 15 amino acids. CDR1 and CDR2 from the germline V gene are SGHAT and FQNNGV. CDR3 nucleotides: TGTGCCAGCAGCCAAGTCCGGGGGGGGTACACTGAAGCTTTCTTT. It yields the protein CASSQVRGGYTEAFF.

The chain employs TRBV4-1 and TRBJ2-2; a weak D match, TRBD2 (6 bases). V shed 2 bases and J shed 3 bases, with 10 bases lying between them. CDR1 and CDR2 from the germline V gene are MGHRA and YSYEKL. The CDR3 spans 15 residues. The CDR3, as DNA: TGCGCCAGCAGCCAAAGGTCTAGCGACACCGGGGAGCTGTTTTTT. Its translation: CASSQRSSDTGELFF.

The chain links TRBV6-6 to TRBJ1-5; no clear D gene. Trimming removed 7 bases from V and 2 bases from J, with 15 bases in between. The CDR3 loop spans 15 amino acids. Per germline, CDR1 MNHNY and CDR2 SVGAGI (reference sequence). CDR3 amino acids: CASTLGPSGNQPQHF. The DNA of the CDR3 is TGTGCCAGCACCCTTGGGCCTTCGGGCAATCAGCCCCAGCATTTT.

Only a few counts were recorded for this clone. The rearrangement uses TRBV2 and TRBJ2-7, with TRBD2 matching 8 bases. The CDR3 is made up of 16 amino acids. V trimming: 6 bases; J trimming: 0 bases; junction bases outside the gene matches: 10. CDR1 SNHLY and CDR2 FYNNEI come from the germline V gene. This CDR3 reads CASRQISGANSYEQYF. Written as DNA, the CDR3 is TGTGCCAGCAGACAGATTAGCGGGGCTAACTCCTACGAGCAGTACTTC. The full variable domain, its missing parts supplied by reference TRBV2 and TRBJ2-7, is EPEVTQTPSHQVTQMGQEVILRCVPISNHLYFYWYRQILGQKVEFLVSFYNNEISEKSEIFDDQFSVERPDGSNFTLKIRSTKLEDSAMYFCASRQISGANSYEQYFGPGTRLTVT.

The V gene is TRBV5-8, the J gene TRBJ2-7, with TRBD2 identical over 7 bases. Per germline, CDR1 SGHTS and CDR2 YDEGEE. This CDR3 is built from 14 residues. V gave up 0 bases and J gave up 0 bases; unmatched junction bases: 0. CDR3 sequence: CASSLGGSSYEQYF. The CDR3, as DNA: TGTGCCAGCAGCTTGGGCGGGAGCTCCTACGAGCAGTACTTC. The full variable domain, its missing parts supplied by reference TRBV5-8 and TRBJ2-7, is EAGVTQSPTHLIKTRGQQATLRCSPISGHTSVYWYQQALGLGLQFLLWYDEGEERNRGNFPPRFSGRQFPNYSSELNVNALELEDSALYLCASSLGGSSYEQYFGPGTRLTVT.